This T cell receptor (beta chain) was recorded in a study of blood T cell repertoires in COVID-19. Data came from immunoSEQ multiplex PCR; TCRdb stores just in-frame clones and leaves some out. This sample has about 320,000 clones, with approximately 88% found just once. CDR1 and CDR2 from the germline V gene are GTSNPN and SVGIG (reference sequence). V lost 4 bases to trimming and J lost 7 bases, with 13 bases between them. CDR3 length: 13 amino acids. In this sample, this clone turned up once. This sequence was found in a woman aged 18-30 years who had recovered from COVID-19. Sequences were obtained from PBMCs or T cells enriched from blood (not recorded which). The V and J genes are TRBV30 and TRBJ2-2, with a tentative D call TRBD1 (6 bases). The CDR3 DNA reads as TGTGCCTGGAACAGGCAGGGGAACGGGGAGCTGTTTTTT. This codes for CAWNRQGNGELFF.